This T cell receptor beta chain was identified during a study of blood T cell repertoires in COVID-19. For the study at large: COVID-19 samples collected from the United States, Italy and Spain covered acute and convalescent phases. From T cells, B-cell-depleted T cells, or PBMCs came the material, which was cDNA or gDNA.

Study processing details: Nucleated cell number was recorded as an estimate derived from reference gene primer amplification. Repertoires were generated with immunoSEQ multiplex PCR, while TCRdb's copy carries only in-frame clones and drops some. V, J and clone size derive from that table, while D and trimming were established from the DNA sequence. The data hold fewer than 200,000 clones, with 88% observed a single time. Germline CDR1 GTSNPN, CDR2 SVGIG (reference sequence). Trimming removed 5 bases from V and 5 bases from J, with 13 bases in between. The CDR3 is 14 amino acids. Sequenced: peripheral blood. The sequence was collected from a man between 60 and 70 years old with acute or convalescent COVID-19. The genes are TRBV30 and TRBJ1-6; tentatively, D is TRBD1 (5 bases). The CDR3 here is CAWDSGYDNSPLHF. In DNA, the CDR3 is TGTGCCTGGGACTCAGGGTACGATAATTCACCCCTCCACTTT. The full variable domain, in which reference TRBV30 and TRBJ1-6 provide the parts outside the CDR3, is SQTIHQWPATLVQPVGSPLSLECTVEGTSNPNLYWYRQAAGRGLQLLFYSVGIGQISSEVPQNLSASRPQDRQFILSSKKLLLSDSGFYLCAWDSGYDNSPLHFGNGTRLTVT.